These 14 T cell receptor beta chains were sequenced from one sample in a study of siplizumab effects on memory and regulatory T cells. The protocol was immunoSEQ multiplex PCR, while the TCRdb copy is restricted to in-frame clones and leaves out a portion. The table lists about 100,000 clones, over 90% of them singletons. The sequencing sample was made of Tregs sorted from blood. These receptors originate from a human donor in good health.

The chain employs TRBV20-1 and TRBJ1-1; D unresolved. CDR3 length: 11 residues. Germline lookup yields CDR1 DFQATT and CDR2 SNEGSKA (reference sequence). V lost 6 bases to trimming and J lost 4 bases, with 9 bases between them. Here the CDR3 DNA reads TGCAGTGCAGAGACGGGCACTGAAGCTTTCTTT. Its translation: CSAETGTEAFF.

The rearrangement uses TRBV6-1 and TRBJ1-5; D is unresolved. CDR1 and CDR2 from the germline V gene are MNHNS and SASEGT. The CDR3 covers 15 residues. V lost 8 bases, J lost 0 bases, and 14 bases lay in between. CDR3 nucleotide sequence: TGTGCCAGCGGGAGAGAGATCTATAGCAATCAGCCCCAGCATTTT. It encodes CASGREIYSNQPQHF.

This sequence joins TRBV25-1 and TRBJ1-6; no reliable D call. This CDR3 contains 15 residues. The V and J ends lost 3 bases and 7 bases respectively, with 13 bases between them. Germline CDR1 MGHDK, CDR2 SYGVNS. The CDR3: CASSESRVPNSPLHF. As DNA, the CDR3 is TGTGCCAGCAGTGAGTCCCGGGTCCCGAATTCACCCCTCCACTTT.

The chain has TRBV6-1 and TRBJ1-1; D uncertain. Germline V gene data show CDR1 as MNHNS and CDR2 as SASEGT. The CDR3 length is 13 residues. Deletions cut 7 bases from V and 0 bases from J, with 9 bases between. CDR3 in amino acids: CASTQLMNTEAFF. CDR3 coding DNA: TGTGCCAGCACCCAGCTTATGAACACTGAAGCTTTCTTT.

The rearrangement links TRBV10-3 to TRBJ2-2; D unclear. Per germline, CDR1 ENHRY and CDR2 SYGVKD. This CDR3 is built from 12 residues. V was shortened by 2 bases and J by 6 bases, with 4 bases between the two germline ends. The CDR3 DNA is TGTGCCATCAGTGAGAAGCCCGGGGAGCTGTTTTTT. This sequence encodes CAISEKPGELFF.

The chain is built from TRBV7-9 and TRBJ2-5; TRBD1 matches at 10 bases. V lost 2 bases and J lost 5; bases outside the gene matches: 2. There are 14 residues in the CDR3. In germline, CDR1 is SEHNR, CDR2 FQNEAQ (reference sequence). Here the CDR3 reads CASSLKGQGETQYF. CDR3 coding DNA: TGTGCCAGCAGCTTAAAGGGACAGGGGGAGACCCAGTACTTC.

The CDR3 region is CASSAGGGYGYTF. CDR3 sequence (DNA): TGTGCCAGCAGCGCAGGGGGCGGCTATGGCTACACCTTC. The chain combines TRBV5-4 with TRBJ1-2, with 8 nucleotides matching TRBD1. The CDR3 runs to 13 residues. Germline-derived CDR1 and CDR2 are SGHNT and YYREEE (reference sequence). The V segment lost 4 bases and the J segment 4 bases; nucleotides outside the gene matches: 3. The full variable domain, its missing parts supplied by reference TRBV5-4 and TRBJ1-2, is ETGVTQSPTHLIKTRGQQVTLRCSSQSGHNTVSWYQQALGQGPQFIFQYYREEENGRGNFPPRFSGLQFPNYSSELNVNALELDDSALYLCASSAGGGYGYTFGSGTRLTVV.

The gene calls are TRBV7-9 and TRBJ1-1; D is unclear. Germline V gene lookup returns CDR1 SEHNR and CDR2 FQNEAQ (reference sequence). CDR3 length equals 13 residues. V lost 3 bases to trimming and J lost 5 bases, with 10 bases between them. In DNA, the CDR3 is TGTGCCAGCAGCTTTAGCGGGGTGACTGAAGCTTTCTTT. As protein: CASSFSGVTEAFF.

This chain links TRBV7-9 with TRBJ2-1; D unclear. The CDR3 extends over 14 amino acids. The germline V gene encodes CDR1 SEHNR and CDR2 FQNEAQ (reference sequence). V was cut by 3 bases and J by 5 bases, with 11 bases left in between. The CDR3 DNA reads as TGTGCCAGCAGCTTCCCTCTGGGAAACAATGAGCAGTTCTTC. Its protein is CASSFPLGNNEQFF.

V usage is TRBV5-1 and J usage is TRBJ2-7; D unclear. CDR1 and CDR2 (germline): SGHRS, YFSETQ. V lost 3 bases and J 3 bases, leaving 7 bases between the germline ends. The CDR3 spans 12 residues. The CDR3 DNA reads TGCGCCAGCAGCTCTACAAACTACGAGCAGTACTTC. Translation: CASSSTNYEQYF.

The J gene is TRBJ2-1, the V gene TRBV5-1; 9 nucleotides align to TRBD2. V shed 0 bases, J shed 6 bases, and the junction held 1 base outside the gene matches. The CDR3 runs 14 residues. Germline CDR1 reads SGHRS; CDR2 reads YFSETQ. CDR3 amino acids: CASSLETSGNEQFF. CDR3 nucleotides: TGCGCCAGCAGCTTGGAGACTAGCGGCAATGAGCAGTTCTTC. The complete variable domain, with remaining parts taken from reference TRBV5-1 and TRBJ2-1, reads KAGVTQTPRYLIKTRGQQVTLSCSPISGHRSVSWYQQTPGQGLQFLFEYFSETQRNKGNFPGRFSGRQFSNSRSEMNVSTLELGDSALYLCASSLETSGNEQFFGPGTRLTVL.

V is TRBV7-9 and J is TRBJ1-5, with D possibly TRBD1 on 6 matching bases. This CDR3 is 13 amino acids long. From germline, CDR1 is SEHNR and CDR2 FQNEAQ (reference sequence). V lost 5 bases and J 6 bases, leaving 11 bases between the germline ends. CDR3 residues: CASSEGGGQPQHF. In DNA form, the CDR3 reads TGTGCCAGCAGCGAAGGGGGGGGTCAGCCCCAGCATTTT.

The genes are TRBV6-4 and TRBJ2-4, with 9 bases matching TRBD2. V shed 2 bases, J shed 0 bases, and the junction held 11 bases outside the gene matches. Germline CDR1 and CDR2: MRHNA and SNTAGT. The CDR3 is 19 amino acids. The CDR3 region is CASSDVSAGGALAKNIQYF. Here the CDR3 DNA reads TGTGCCAGCAGTGACGTTTCAGCGGGAGGAGCCTTAGCCAAAAACATTCAGTACTTC.

The chain employs TRBV18 and TRBJ2-5, with D maybe TRBD1 (6 bases). The CDR3 loop spans 17 amino acids. CDR1 is KGHSH and CDR2 is LQKENI in the germline V gene. Deletions cut 2 bases from V and 5 bases from J, with 21 bases between. The CDR3 DNA sequence: TGTGCCAGCTCACCAGCGACAGGAACCCCCGGGTGGGAGACCCAGTACTTC. It encodes CASSPATGTPGWETQYF.